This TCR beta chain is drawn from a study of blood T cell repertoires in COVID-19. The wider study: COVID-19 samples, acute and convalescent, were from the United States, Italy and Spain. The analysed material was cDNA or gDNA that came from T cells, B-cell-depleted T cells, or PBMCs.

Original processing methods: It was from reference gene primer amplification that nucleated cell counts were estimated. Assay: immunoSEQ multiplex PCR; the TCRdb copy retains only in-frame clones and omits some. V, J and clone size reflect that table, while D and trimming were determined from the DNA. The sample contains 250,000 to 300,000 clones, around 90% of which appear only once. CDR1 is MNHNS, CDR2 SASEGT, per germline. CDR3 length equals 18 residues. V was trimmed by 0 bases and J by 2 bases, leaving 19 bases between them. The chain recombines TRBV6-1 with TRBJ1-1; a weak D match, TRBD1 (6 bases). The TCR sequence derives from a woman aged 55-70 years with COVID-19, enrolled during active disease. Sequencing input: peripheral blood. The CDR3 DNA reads TGTGCCAGCAGTGAAGCGCTCCTAGTTAGGGGGTTTAACACTGAAGCTTTCTTT. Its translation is CASSEALLVRGFNTEAFF.